The 29 T cell receptor beta chains listed next were all sequenced from one sample in a study of blood T cells in healthy people across ages. Primed by a sample-barcoded 5' primer and a J-beta primer mix, a second PCR proceeded for 7 to 11 cycles. One entry per CDR3 protein, called by TCRdb with MiXCR from the 5' RACE reads. The table shows approximately 1.5 million distinct CDR3 sequences, with about 42% occurring only once. Sequencing was performed on blood. These receptors originate from a woman aged 18-29 years in good health.

The V call is TRBV25-1, the J call TRBJ2-4; 11 bases line up with TRBD1. Judging by the DNA end, TRBJ2-7 fits better; the J call may be wrong. There are 18 residues in the CDR3. The germline gives CDR1 MGHDK, CDR2 SYGVNS. CDR3 bases: TGTGCCAGCAGTGGACCTCCGGACAGGGGGCCCCAAAACTACGAGCAGTACTTC. Protein product: CASSGPPDRGPQNYEQYF.

In this sample, this clonotype turned up many times. This rearrangement joins TRBV28 to TRBJ2-5; 10 bases are shared with TRBD2. CDR1 is MDHEN and CDR2 is SYDVKM in the germline V gene. V dropped 10 bases and J dropped 4; count of bases not matched to a gene: 12. This CDR3 spans 15 amino acids. The CDR3 DNA is TGTGCCATCCGTAACCCTAGCGGGAGTCCAGAGACCCAGTACTTC. This encodes CAIRNPSGSPETQYF.

Only a few counts were recorded for this clonotype. The V gene is TRBV29-1, the J gene TRBJ2-1; TRBD1 aligns across 9 bases. Germline loops: CDR1 SQVTM, CDR2 ANQGSEA. V shed 7 bases and J 6 bases; nucleotides not matched to a gene: 10. CDR3 length: 14 amino acids. For the CDR3, the DNA is TGCAGCGGGGTCGGGACAGGGAGGACCAATGAGCAGTTCTTC. This sequence encodes CSGVGTGRTNEQFF.

The V call is TRBV4-3, the J call TRBJ2-5; D call uncertain. The V end was cut by 3 bases, the J end by 11 bases, with 28 bases between. This CDR3 is built from 17 residues. The V gene's germline CDR1 is LGHNA and CDR2 YSLEER. CDR3 coding DNA: TGCGCCAGCAGCCAGACGATGAGTAGTTTCACCGGCCATGAGCAGTACTTC. Translating it yields CASSQTMSSFTGHEQYF.

The chain has TRBV20-1 and TRBJ2-7; TRBD1 aligns across 8 bases. There are 14 residues in the CDR3. The ends lost 6 bases at V and 4 bases at J; junction bases unmatched: 11. From germline, CDR1 is DFQATT and CDR2 SNEGSKA (reference sequence). DNA of the CDR3: TGCAGTGCCAGGGGGCCAGGGGGTTTTTACGAGCAGTACTTC. Amino acid sequence: CSARGPGGFYEQYF.

The chain carries TRBV7-9 and TRBJ2-7; D perhaps matches TRBD1 (6 bases). V shed 6 bases and J shed 1 base, with 10 bases lying between them. Germline V gives CDR1 SEHNR, CDR2 FQNEAQ (reference sequence). This CDR3 is 13 amino acids long. CDR3 sequence (DNA): TGTGCCAGCAGAATGGACAGTTCCTACGAGCAGTACTTC. Translating it yields CASRMDSSYEQYF.

There are many counts of this clonotype. The chain employs TRBV20-1 and TRBJ2-1; 8 bases align to TRBD2. The junction had 7 bases not matched to a gene; V was cut back by 5 bases and J by 4 bases. This CDR3 has 14 amino acids. The germline gives CDR1 DFQATT, CDR2 SNEGSKA (reference sequence). The CDR3 region has the DNA TGCAGTGCTCCCGGGGTAGCGGGATACAATGAGCAGTTCTTC. Translation gives CSAPGVAGYNEQFF.

V and J are TRBV27 and TRBJ2-2; TRBD1 might be the D (6 bases). Germline V gene lookup returns CDR1 MNHEY and CDR2 SMNVEV (reference sequence). The ends were cut back, 7 bases at V and 4 bases at J, with 13 bases in the middle. The CDR3 covers 14 residues. Here the CDR3 DNA reads TGTGCCAGCATTCTACAGGGAAGCACCGGGGAGCTGTTTTTT. Amino acid sequence: CASILQGSTGELFF.

This clonotype has just a few counts. This chain uses TRBV14 with TRBJ2-3; no reliable D call. V lost 4 bases and J 0 bases, leaving 14 bases between the germline ends. Germline V gene data show CDR1 as SGHDN and CDR2 as FVKESK. The CDR3 is 16 amino acids. For the CDR3, the DNA is TGTGCCAGCAGCCCGGCCTGGGAAGCAAGCACAGATACGCAGTATTTT. It specifies CASSPAWEASTDTQYF.

This clonotype was seen only a few times. This chain joins TRBV2 and TRBJ2-5; D ambiguous. V was clipped by 8 bases and J by 0 bases, with 7 bases between them. Germline CDR1 reads SNHLY; CDR2 reads FYNNEI. This CDR3 has 12 residues. The CDR3 protein is CASVTDQETQYF. The CDR3 DNA is TGTGCCAGCGTCACAGACCAAGAGACCCAGTACTTC.

This rearrangement joins TRBV12-3 or TRBV12-4 to TRBJ2-7; no reliable D call. The CDR3 totals 12 residues. Deletions cut 6 bases from V and 2 bases from J, with 8 bases between. CDR3 in DNA: TGTGCCAGCAGCGACCAAGCCTACGAGCAGTACTTC. Encoded protein: CASSDQAYEQYF.

The chain couples TRBV6-6 to TRBJ2-5, with D hard to call. Germline values: CDR1 MNHNY, CDR2 SVGAGI (reference sequence). The CDR3 runs 13 residues. V lost 5 bases to trimming and J lost 11 bases, with 18 bases between them. The CDR3, as DNA: TGTGCCAGCAGTGCGCGGACGAAGGGTGCGCAGTACTTC. This encodes CASSARTKGAQYF.

This clonotype has ten or more counts. The chain combines TRBV7-2 with TRBJ2-7; TRBD1 matches at 10 bases. Trimming took 0 bases from V and 6 from J; bases not matched to a gene: 2. In germline, CDR1 is SGHTA, CDR2 FQGNSA. This CDR3 contains 14 residues. In DNA, the CDR3 is TGTGCCAGCAGCTTAGCGGGACAGGGGTTCGAGCAGTACTTC. Protein: CASSLAGQGFEQYF.

This clonotype appeared many times. The chain is built from TRBV6-1 and TRBJ2-3, with TRBD2 matching 10 bases. The CDR3 is 14 amino acids. With 5 bases clipped from V and 4 bases from J, the junction kept 3 bases outside the gene matches. Germline CDR1 reads MNHNS; CDR2 reads SASEGT. CDR3 DNA: TGTGCCAGCAGTCGGACTAGCGGACCAGATACGCAGTATTTT. As protein: CASSRTSGPDTQYF.

Details on this clonotype: A much larger clone sits a single nucleotide away, making a read error possible. The rearrangement joins TRBV5-1 to TRBJ2-7; D remains unclear. In germline, CDR1 is SGHRS, CDR2 YFSETQ. This CDR3 has 14 residues. The V end lost 3 bases, the J end lost 7 bases, and 17 bases lay between the germline ends. The CDR3 sequence is CASSWSSSYNEQYF. The CDR3 region has the DNA TGCGCCAGCAGCTGGAGCAGTTCCTACAATGAGCAGTACTTC.

Regarding this clonotype: This may stem from a read error, because a much larger clone lies one nucleotide away. The rearrangement uses TRBV7-2 and TRBJ1-1, with unresolved D. Germline assignment: CDR1 SGHTA and CDR2 FQGNSA. Trimming cost V 7 bases and J 1 base, with 13 bases left between them. CDR3 length equals 14 residues. The DNA of the CDR3 is TGTGCCAGCAAGATGGTACCGGGGAACACTGAAGCTTTCTTT. Translation gives CASKMVPGNTEAFF.

The J gene is TRBJ2-1, the V gene TRBV10-3, with TRBD2 matching 8 bases. The germline V gene has CDR1 ENHRY and CDR2 SYGVKD. The CDR3 runs to 14 residues. V lost 0 bases to trimming and J lost 5 bases; unmatched junction nucleotides: 0. As DNA, the CDR3 is TGTGCCATCAGTGAGTCCGGGGGGGACAATGAGCAGTTCTTC. It specifies CAISESGGDNEQFF.

The rearrangement links TRBV12-5 to TRBJ2-7; TRBD1 agrees at 9 bases. The ends lost 5 bases at V and 7 bases at J; junction bases unmatched: 9. Germline V gene lookup returns CDR1 LGHNT and CDR2 FRNRAP. The CDR3 runs to 14 residues. The CDR3 coding sequence is TGTGCTAGTGGTCCCTCGGGACAGGGAGGGGAGCAGTACTTC. This codes for CASGPSGQGGEQYF.

The CDR3 DNA is TGCGCCAGCAGCTTAGGACTGATCCAGAACTATGGCTACACCTTC. It translates to CASSLGLIQNYGYTF. The V gene is TRBV5-1, the J gene TRBJ1-2; no clear D. The CDR3 totals 15 residues. Deletions cut 2 bases from V and 2 bases from J, with 13 bases between. Germline V lookup: CDR1 SGHRS, CDR2 YFSETQ. Full variable domain (missing parts from reference TRBV5-1 and TRBJ1-2): KAGVTQTPRYLIKTRGQQVTLSCSPISGHRSVSWYQQTPGQGLQFLFEYFSETQRNKGNFPGRFSGRQFSNSRSEMNVSTLELGDSALYLCASSLGLIQNYGYTFGSGTRLTVV.

The chain employs TRBV20-1 and TRBJ2-3; 11 nucleotides align to TRBD1. The CDR3 is made up of 14 amino acids. CDR1 DFQATT and CDR2 SNEGSKA come from the germline V gene (reference sequence). V was clipped by 5 bases and J by 8 bases; unmatched bases: 9. The CDR3 is CSADRDRGESTQYF. CDR3 nucleotides: TGCAGTGCTGACCGGGACAGGGGGGAGAGTACGCAGTATTTT.

This clonotype was observed a handful of times. The chain recombines TRBV11-2 with TRBJ1-2; 8 bases agree with TRBD1. J lost 6 bases, V lost 4 bases, and 7 bases had no gene match. The CDR3 loop spans 14 amino acids. The germline CDR1 and CDR2 sequences are SGHAT and FQNNGV. The CDR3 here is CASSYRGQGDGYTF. DNA of the CDR3: TGTGCCAGCAGCTACCGAGGACAGGGAGATGGCTACACCTTC. Drawing the rest from reference TRBV11-2 and TRBJ1-2, the complete variable domain is EAGVAQSPRYKIIEKRQSVAFWCNPISGHATLYWYQQILGQGPKLLIQFQNNGVVDDSQLPKDRFSAERLKGVDSTLKIQPAKLEDSAVYLCASSYRGQGDGYTFGSGTRLTVV.

As DNA, the CDR3 is TGCGCCAGCAGCCTAGGGTCGGGGTTTGAATCGCCCCAGCATTTT. Amino acid sequence: CASSLGSGFESPQHF. The chain joins TRBV5-1 to TRBJ1-5; the D is unclear. Germline values: CDR1 SGHRS, CDR2 YFSETQ. CDR3 length equals 15 residues. The V end lost 4 bases, the J end lost 9 bases, and 20 bases lay between the germline ends.

The chain carries TRBV20-1 and TRBJ1-5; D remains ambiguous. Per germline, CDR1 DFQATT and CDR2 SNEGSKA (reference sequence). The germline V and J ends were trimmed by 0 bases and 1 base, with 4 bases remaining between them. This CDR3 is 13 amino acids long. The CDR3 DNA is TGCAGTGCTAGAGAAATGAGCAATCAGCCCCAGCATTTT. It encodes CSAREMSNQPQHF.

The V and J genes are TRBV4-2 and TRBJ2-1; 7 bases match TRBD2. The CDR3 is 16 residues long. Germline V gene sequence: CDR1 LGHNA, CDR2 YNFKEQ. Trimming took 4 bases from V and 9 from J; bases not matched to a gene: 15. The CDR3 nucleotides are TGTGCCAGCAGCCTGCTTAGCGGGTCTGGCCCGCTTGAGCAGTTCTTC. Its protein product is CASSLLSGSGPLEQFF.

This chain links TRBV12-3 or TRBV12-4 with TRBJ1-2; D ambiguous. V dropped 1 base and J dropped 4 bases, with 7 bases sitting between them. The CDR3 covers 13 residues. The CDR3 sequence is CASSLGITYGYTF. The CDR3 bases are TGTGCCAGCAGTTTAGGGATTACCTATGGCTACACCTTC.

The chain uses TRBV7-2 and TRBJ2-1; TRBD1 matches 8 bases. Germline values: CDR1 SGHTA, CDR2 FQGNSA. The CDR3 is 16 amino acids. V trimming: 1 base; J trimming: 7 bases; junction bases outside the gene matches: 9. CDR3 residues: CASSLDAGGLWNEQFF. The CDR3 coding sequence is TGTGCCAGCAGCTTAGATGCAGGGGGCTTGTGGAATGAGCAGTTCTTC. Using reference TRBV7-2 and TRBJ2-1 for the parts outside the CDR3, the full variable domain is GAGVSQSPSNKVTEKGKDVELRCDPISGHTALYWYRQSLGQGLEFLIYFQGNSAPDKSGLPSDRFSAERTGGSVSTLTIQRTQQEDSAVYLCASSLDAGGLWNEQFFGPGTRLTVL.

This clonotype was seen a few times. The chain combines TRBV29-1 with TRBJ2-1; TRBD2 matches at 13 bases. The CDR3 covers 15 residues. Germline lookup yields CDR1 SQVTM and CDR2 ANQGSEA. J gave up 8 bases and V 7 bases, and 11 bases lay outside the gene matches. The CDR3: CSASHRLAGGYEQFF. The DNA for the CDR3 is TGCAGCGCCTCCCACCGACTAGCGGGAGGCTATGAGCAGTTCTTC.

This chain connects TRBV7-2 to TRBJ2-1; D might be TRBD2 (6 bases). The germline V gene encodes CDR1 SGHTA and CDR2 FQGNSA. This CDR3 is built from 14 residues. Trimming left V 3 bases short and J 4 bases short, with 10 bases between. Here the CDR3 DNA reads TGTGCCAGCAGCTTGGAGCGGGTATACAATGAGCAGTTCTTC. Translating gives CASSLERVYNEQFF.

J is TRBJ2-7 and V is TRBV5-1; TRBD2 is a possible D gene (5 bases). The CDR3 totals 12 residues. Looked up from germline, CDR1 is SGHRS and CDR2 is YFSETQ. Trimming pared 6 bases from V and 4 bases from J, leaving 11 bases between. CDR3 residues: CASIFSGYEQYF. The CDR3 bases are TGCGCCAGCATCTTCTCGGGGTACGAGCAGTACTTC.